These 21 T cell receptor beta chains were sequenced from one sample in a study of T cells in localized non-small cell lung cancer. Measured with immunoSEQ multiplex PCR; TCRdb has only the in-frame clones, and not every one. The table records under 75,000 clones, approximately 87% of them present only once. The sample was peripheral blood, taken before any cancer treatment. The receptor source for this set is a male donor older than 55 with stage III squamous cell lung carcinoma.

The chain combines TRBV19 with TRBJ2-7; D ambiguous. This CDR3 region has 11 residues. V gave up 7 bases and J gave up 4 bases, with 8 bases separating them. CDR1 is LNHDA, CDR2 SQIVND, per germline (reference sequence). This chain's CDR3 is CASNHRYEQYV. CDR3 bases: TGTGCCAGTAATCACAGATACGAGCAGTACGTC.

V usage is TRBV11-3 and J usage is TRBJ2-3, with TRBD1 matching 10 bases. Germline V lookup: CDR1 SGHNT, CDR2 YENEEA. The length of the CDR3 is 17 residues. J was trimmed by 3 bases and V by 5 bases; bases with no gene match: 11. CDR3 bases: TGTGCCAGCAGCCGACGGACGACAGGGGGCTGGACAGATACGCAGTATTTT. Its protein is CASSRRTTGGWTDTQYF.

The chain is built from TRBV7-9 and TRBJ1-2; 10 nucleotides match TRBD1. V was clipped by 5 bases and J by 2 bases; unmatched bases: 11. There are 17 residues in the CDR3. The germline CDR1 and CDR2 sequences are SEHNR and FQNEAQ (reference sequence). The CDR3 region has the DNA TGTGCCAGCAGCCCGGGGTCGACAGGGGGCGTGAACTATGGCTACACCTTC. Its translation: CASSPGSTGGVNYGYTF. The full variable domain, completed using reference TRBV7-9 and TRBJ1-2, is DTGVSQNPRHKITKRGQNVTFRCDPISEHNRLYWYRQTLGQGPEFLTYFQNEAQLEKSRLLSDRFSAERPKGSFSTLEIQRTEQGDSAMYLCASSPGSTGGVNYGYTFGSGTRLTVV.

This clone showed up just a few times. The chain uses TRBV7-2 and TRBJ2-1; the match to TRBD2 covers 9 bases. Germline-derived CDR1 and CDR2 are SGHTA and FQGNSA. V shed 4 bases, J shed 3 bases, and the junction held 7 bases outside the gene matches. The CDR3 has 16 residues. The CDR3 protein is CASSYSGGLFYNEQFF. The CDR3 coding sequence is TGTGCCAGCAGCTATAGCGGGGGACTATTCTACAATGAGCAGTTCTTC.

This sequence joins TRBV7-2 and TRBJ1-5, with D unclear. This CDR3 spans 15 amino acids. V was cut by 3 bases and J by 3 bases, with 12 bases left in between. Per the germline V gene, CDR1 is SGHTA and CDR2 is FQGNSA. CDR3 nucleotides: TGTGCCAGCAGCTTTGAGAGCTCCAACAATCAGCCCCAGCATTTT. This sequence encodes CASSFESSNNQPQHF.

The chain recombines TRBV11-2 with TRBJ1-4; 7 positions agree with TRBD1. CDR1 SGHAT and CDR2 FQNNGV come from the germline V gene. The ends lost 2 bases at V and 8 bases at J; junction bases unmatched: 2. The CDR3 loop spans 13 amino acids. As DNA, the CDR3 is TGTGCCAGCAGCTTATTCAGGGGGGAAAAACTGTTTTTT. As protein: CASSLFRGEKLFF. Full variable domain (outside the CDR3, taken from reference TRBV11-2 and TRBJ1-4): EAGVAQSPRYKIIEKRQSVAFWCNPISGHATLYWYQQILGQGPKLLIQFQNNGVVDDSQLPKDRFSAERLKGVDSTLKIQPAKLEDSAVYLCASSLFRGEKLFFGSGTQLSVL.

DNA for the CDR3: TGTGCCAGCAGTCCCACAGGTTTACGAAGTGGGGAGCTGTTTTTT. The encoded protein is CASSPTGLRSGELFF. The V gene is TRBV25-1, the J gene TRBJ2-2; perhaps TRBD1 as D (5 bases). Trimming took off 5 bases at V and 8 bases at J, with 18 bases between the two ends. Germline loops: CDR1 MGHDK, CDR2 SYGVNS. The CDR3 totals 15 residues.

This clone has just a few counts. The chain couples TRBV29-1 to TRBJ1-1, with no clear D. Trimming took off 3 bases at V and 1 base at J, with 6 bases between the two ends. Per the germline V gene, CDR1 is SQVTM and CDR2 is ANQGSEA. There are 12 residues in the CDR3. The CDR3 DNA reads TGCAGCGTTGATGAGGGGAACACTGAAGCTTTCTTT. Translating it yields CSVDEGNTEAFF.

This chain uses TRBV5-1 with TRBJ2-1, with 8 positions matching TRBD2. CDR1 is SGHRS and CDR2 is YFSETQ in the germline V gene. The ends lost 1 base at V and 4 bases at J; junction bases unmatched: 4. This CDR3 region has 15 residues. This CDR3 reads CASSLKVAGYNEQFF. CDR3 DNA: TGCGCCAGCAGCTTGAAGGTAGCGGGGTACAATGAGCAGTTCTTC.

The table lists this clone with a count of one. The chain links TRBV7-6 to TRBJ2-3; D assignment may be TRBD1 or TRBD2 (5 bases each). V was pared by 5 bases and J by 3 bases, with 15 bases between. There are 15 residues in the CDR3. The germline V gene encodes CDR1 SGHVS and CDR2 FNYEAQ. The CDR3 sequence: CASSLMGVTTDTQYF. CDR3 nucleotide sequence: TGTGCCAGCAGCCTAATGGGGGTAACGACAGATACGCAGTATTTT.

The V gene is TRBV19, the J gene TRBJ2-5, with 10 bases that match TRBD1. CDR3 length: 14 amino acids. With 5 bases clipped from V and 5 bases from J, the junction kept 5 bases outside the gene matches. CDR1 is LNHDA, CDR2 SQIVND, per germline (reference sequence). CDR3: CASSSDRGRETQYF. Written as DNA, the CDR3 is TGTGCCAGTAGTTCCGACAGGGGGCGCGAGACCCAGTACTTC.

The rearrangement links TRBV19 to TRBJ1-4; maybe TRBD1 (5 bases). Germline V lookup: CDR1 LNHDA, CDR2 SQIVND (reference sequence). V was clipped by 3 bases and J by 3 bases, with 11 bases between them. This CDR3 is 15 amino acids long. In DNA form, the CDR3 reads TGTGCCAGTAGTATGGGGGTTCGGGCTAATGAAAAACTGTTTTTT. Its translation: CASSMGVRANEKLFF.

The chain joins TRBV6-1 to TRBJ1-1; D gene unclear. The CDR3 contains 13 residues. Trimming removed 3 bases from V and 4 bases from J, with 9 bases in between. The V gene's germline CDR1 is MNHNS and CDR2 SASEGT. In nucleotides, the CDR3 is TGTGCCAGCAGTGACGGGTTCGGCACTGAAGCTTTCTTT. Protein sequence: CASSDGFGTEAFF.

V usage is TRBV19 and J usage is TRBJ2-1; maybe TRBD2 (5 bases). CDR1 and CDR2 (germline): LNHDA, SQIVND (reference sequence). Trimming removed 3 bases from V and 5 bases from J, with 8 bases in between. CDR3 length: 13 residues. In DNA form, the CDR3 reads TGTGCCAGTAGTATTGGGAGCAACAATGAGCAGTTCTTC. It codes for CASSIGSNNEQFF.

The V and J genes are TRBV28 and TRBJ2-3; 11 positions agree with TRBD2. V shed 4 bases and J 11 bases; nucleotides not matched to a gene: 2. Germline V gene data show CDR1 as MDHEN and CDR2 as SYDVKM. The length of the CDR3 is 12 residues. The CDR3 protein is CASSSGLAGQYF. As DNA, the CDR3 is TGTGCCAGCAGTTCCGGACTAGCGGGGCAGTATTTT.

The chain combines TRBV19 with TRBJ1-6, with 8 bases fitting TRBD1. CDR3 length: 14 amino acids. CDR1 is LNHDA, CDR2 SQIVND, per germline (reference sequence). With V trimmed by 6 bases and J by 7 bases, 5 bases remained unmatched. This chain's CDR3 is CASSGQGANSPLHF. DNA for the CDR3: TGTGCCAGTAGCGGACAGGGAGCAAATTCACCCCTCCACTTT.

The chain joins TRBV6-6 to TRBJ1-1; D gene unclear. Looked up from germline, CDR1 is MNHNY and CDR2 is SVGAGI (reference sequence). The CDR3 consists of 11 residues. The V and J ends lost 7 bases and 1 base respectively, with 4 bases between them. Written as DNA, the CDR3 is TGTGCCAGCACCTGGAACACTGAAGCTTTCTTT. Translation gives CASTWNTEAFF.

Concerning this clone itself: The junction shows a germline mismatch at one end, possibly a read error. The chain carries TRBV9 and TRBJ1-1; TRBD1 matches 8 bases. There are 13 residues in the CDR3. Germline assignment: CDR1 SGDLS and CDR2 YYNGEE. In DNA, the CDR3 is TGTGCCAGCAGCCCATCGACAGGGGTAGGCCCCATATTT. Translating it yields CASSPSTGVGPIF.

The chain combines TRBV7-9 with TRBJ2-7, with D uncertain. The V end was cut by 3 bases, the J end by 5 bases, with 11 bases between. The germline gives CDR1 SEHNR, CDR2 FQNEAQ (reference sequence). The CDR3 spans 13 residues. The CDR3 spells CASSFRGPDEQYF. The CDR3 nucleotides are TGTGCCAGCAGCTTCAGAGGTCCTGACGAGCAGTACTTC.

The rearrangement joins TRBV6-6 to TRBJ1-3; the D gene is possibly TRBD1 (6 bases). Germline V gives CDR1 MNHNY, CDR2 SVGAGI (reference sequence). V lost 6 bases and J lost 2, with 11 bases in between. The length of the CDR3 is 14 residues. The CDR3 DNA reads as TGTGCCAGCAGACTAGGGGGAGCTGGAAACACCATATATTTT. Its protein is CASRLGGAGNTIYF.

This CDR3 reads CASSWGYDTEAFF. CDR3 sequence (DNA): TGTGCCAGTAGTTGGGGTTACGACACTGAAGCTTTCTTT. This chain joins TRBV19 and TRBJ1-1; D gene ambiguous. Germline CDR1 is LNHDA and CDR2 is SQIVND (reference sequence). Trimming removed 5 bases from V and 3 bases from J, with 10 bases in between. There are 13 residues in the CDR3. Full variable domain (rest looked up from reference TRBV19 and TRBJ1-1): DGGITQSPKYLFRKEGQNVTLSCEQNLNHDAMYWYRQDPGQGLRLIYYSQIVNDFQKGDIAEGYSVSREKKESFPLTVTSAQKNPTAFYLCASSWGYDTEAFFGQGTRLTVV.